Shown below are 27 T cell receptor beta chains from a single sample sequenced in a study of long-term antiretroviral therapy in people with HIV (dated by TCRdb to the early 2020s). Sequencing of the TRB variable region was done with the immunoSEQ hsTCRB v3.0 assay at survey level resolution. TCRdb mirrors the immuneACCESS table, restricted to in-frame sequences. Some clones are absent from its copies; in checked studies, under half trace to an unresolved V gene, and the reason for the others is unknown. The sample yields approximately 25,000 clones; approximately 95% were counted once. The ten biggest clones cover more than 8% of the sample. The sequencing here drew on unsorted PBMCs, taken 7.6 years after starting antiretroviral therapy. All receptors derive from a woman in her forties with HIV.

V gene TRBV9 combines with J gene TRBJ2-7; D is uncertain. Germline CDR1 and CDR2: SGDLS and YYNGEE. Trimming stripped 0 bases from V and 2 bases from J, with 21 bases between. The CDR3 runs 18 residues. Here the CDR3 DNA reads TGTGCCAGCAGCGTAGGCCCCCTGGGCCCCCAGCCCCCCTACGAGCAGTACTTC. It is translated as CASSVGPLGPQPPYEQYF.

The J gene is TRBJ2-7, the V gene TRBV5-6, with 9 bases identical to TRBD1. The V gene end was trimmed by 0 bases and the J gene end by 1 base; junction bases not matched to a gene: 11. This CDR3 has 18 residues. Germline V gives CDR1 SGHDT, CDR2 YYEEEE. The CDR3: CASSLAAFPGQGSYEQYF. CDR3 DNA: TGTGCCAGCAGCTTGGCCGCATTTCCGGGACAGGGTTCCTACGAGCAGTACTTC.

The V gene is TRBV7-2, the J gene TRBJ2-1, with TRBD1 matching 8 bases. V lost 2 bases to trimming and J lost 5 bases; unmatched junction nucleotides: 5. The CDR3 is 15 amino acids. The germline gives CDR1 SGHTA, CDR2 FQGNSA. CDR3 region: CASSLSAGGHNEQFF. In nucleotides, the CDR3 is TGTGCCAGCAGCTTATCGGCAGGGGGCCACAATGAGCAGTTCTTC. Variable domain in full (rest from reference TRBV7-2 and TRBJ2-1): GAGVSQSPSNKVTEKGKDVELRCDPISGHTALYWYRQSLGQGLEFLIYFQGNSAPDKSGLPSDRFSAERTGGSVSTLTIQRTQQEDSAVYLCASSLSAGGHNEQFFGPGTRLTVL.

This clone has only one observation. The V gene is TRBV19, the J gene TRBJ1-2; 8 bases line up with TRBD1. Germline values: CDR1 LNHDA, CDR2 SQIVND (reference sequence). This CDR3 is 17 amino acids long. Trimming removed 5 bases from V and 0 bases from J; junction bases left unmatched: 11. CDR3 nucleotides: TGTGCCAGTAGTTGGGCAGGGGGCATTGCAGCTAACTATGGCTACACCTTC. The encoded protein is CASSWAGGIAANYGYTF.

The rearrangement joins TRBV6-1 to TRBJ2-3; 9 bases match TRBD2. The V gene's germline CDR1 is MNHNS and CDR2 SASEGT. V trimming: 7 bases; J trimming: 1 base; junction bases outside the gene matches: 6. This CDR3 contains 15 residues. CDR3 sequence (DNA): TGTGCCAGCATCGTGGGCGGGGGGGGCACAGATACGCAGTATTTT. It codes for CASIVGGGGTDTQYF.

The chain employs TRBV6-1 and TRBJ1-6; 7 positions agree with TRBD1. The CDR3 consists of 15 residues. Germline trimming cut 0 bases from V and 10 bases from J; bases unmatched to any gene: 6. The V gene's germline CDR1 is MNHNS and CDR2 SASEGT. The CDR3 here is CASSEATGAVSPLHF. As DNA, the CDR3 is TGTGCCAGCAGTGAAGCCACAGGGGCGGTCTCACCCCTCCACTTT.

The rearrangement joins TRBV5-1 to TRBJ2-3; D is perhaps TRBD1 or TRBD2 (5 bases each). Per the germline V gene, CDR1 is SGHRS and CDR2 is YFSETQ. CDR3 length equals 15 residues. The germline V and J ends were trimmed by 5 bases and 8 bases, with 21 bases remaining between them. DNA for the CDR3: TGCGCCAGCAGGCAGATGTTAGCCTTCGGGGCTACGCAGTATTTT. Its protein product is CASRQMLAFGATQYF.

The chain is built from TRBV6-1 and TRBJ1-2, with 9 positions matching TRBD1. Trimming took 5 bases from V and 3 from J; bases not matched to a gene: 4. Germline CDR1 and CDR2: MNHNS and SASEGT. The length of the CDR3 is 14 residues. CDR3 residues: CASSRTGEYYGYTF. The CDR3 nucleotides read TGTGCCAGCAGTCGGACAGGGGAGTACTATGGCTACACCTTC.

J is TRBJ1-2 and V is TRBV9; 9 bases are shared with TRBD1. This CDR3 is built from 18 residues. V was clipped by 0 bases and J by 5 bases; unmatched bases: 14. Germline CDR1 is SGDLS and CDR2 is YYNGEE. CDR3 residues: CASSVGTGGVSYPYGYTF. As DNA, the CDR3 is TGTGCCAGCAGCGTAGGTACAGGGGGCGTTTCGTACCCGTATGGCTACACCTTC.

The chain employs TRBV5-1 and TRBJ1-1, with 9 bases that match TRBD1. After removal of 2 bases from V and 3 bases from J, the junction contained 8 bases not matched to a gene. Germline V gives CDR1 SGHRS, CDR2 YFSETQ. The CDR3 contains 16 residues. The CDR3 bases are TGCGCCAGCAGCTTCCGGACAGGGGTGGCGGACACTGAAGCTTTCTTT. Amino acids: CASSFRTGVADTEAFF.

The rearrangement links TRBV7-9 to TRBJ1-5; maybe TRBD1 (5 bases). There are 15 residues in the CDR3. Trimming pared 3 bases from V and 9 bases from J, leaving 18 bases between. CDR1 and CDR2 (germline): SEHNR, FQNEAQ (reference sequence). The CDR3 coding sequence is TGTGCCAGCAGCTTTCCAGGAGACAGATGGTCGCCCCAGCATTTT. Translation gives CASSFPGDRWSPQHF.

The rearrangement joins TRBV2 to TRBJ1-3; D remains unclear. CDR3 size: 14 residues. In germline, CDR1 is SNHLY, CDR2 FYNNEI. Trimming shortened V by 4 bases and J by 0 bases, and 7 bases separated the two germline ends. The CDR3 loop reads CASSAVSSGNTIYF. As DNA, the CDR3 is TGTGCCAGCAGTGCCGTGAGCTCTGGAAACACCATATATTTT.

The chain links TRBV30 to TRBJ2-6; 10 bases match TRBD2. The CDR3 consists of 15 residues. Trimming removed 4 bases from V and 2 bases from J; junction bases left unmatched: 2. Germline lookup yields CDR1 GTSNPN and CDR2 SVGIG (reference sequence). The CDR3 reads CAWNLAGAGANVLTF. DNA for the CDR3: TGTGCCTGGAACCTAGCGGGGGCTGGGGCCAACGTCCTGACTTTC.

The rearrangement uses TRBV6-6 and TRBJ1-1; possible D gene TRBD1, 5 bases. This CDR3 comprises 15 residues. The germline CDR1 and CDR2 sequences are MNHNY and SVGAGI (reference sequence). The V and J ends lost 0 bases and 3 bases respectively, with 11 bases between them. The CDR3 nucleotides are TGTGCCAGCAGTTACTCGAGGCAGGGCTACACTGAAGCTTTCTTT. Its protein is CASSYSRQGYTEAFF.

The rearrangement links TRBV6-5 to TRBJ1-2; D gene ambiguous. The CDR3 totals 13 residues. V dropped 6 bases and J dropped 8 bases, with 16 bases sitting between them. Germline V gives CDR1 MNHEY, CDR2 SVGAGI. CDR3 DNA sequence: TGTGCCAGCAGGGGAACTCCACACGGAGGCTACACCTTC. This encodes CASRGTPHGGYTF.

V usage is TRBV9 and J usage is TRBJ2-5; TRBD2 might be the D (5 bases). V lost 0 bases and J 1 base, leaving 7 bases between the germline ends. Germline V gives CDR1 SGDLS, CDR2 YYNGEE. The CDR3 runs 14 residues. The CDR3 region is CASSVGGGQETQYF. DNA for the CDR3: TGTGCCAGCAGCGTAGGAGGAGGCCAAGAGACCCAGTACTTC. The full variable domain, completed using reference TRBV9 and TRBJ2-5, is DSGVTQTPKHLITATGQRVTLRCSPRSGDLSVYWYQQSLDQGLQFLIQYYNGEERAKGNILERFSAQQFPDLHSELNLSSLELGDSALYFCASSVGGGQETQYFGPGTRLLVL.

This rearrangement joins TRBV4-1 to TRBJ2-7; D is undetermined. CDR1 and CDR2 (germline): MGHRA, YSYEKL. The V end lost 3 bases, the J end lost 3 bases, and 15 bases lay between the germline ends. The CDR3 runs 15 residues. CDR3 loop: CASSQAGQWGYEQYF. Written as DNA, the CDR3 is TGCGCCAGCAGCCAGGCAGGTCAGTGGGGCTACGAGCAGTACTTC.

This rearrangement joins TRBV30 to TRBJ2-1, with D perhaps matching TRBD1 (5 bases). This CDR3 has 15 amino acids. Germline-derived CDR1 and CDR2 are GTSNPN and SVGIG (reference sequence). Trimming cost V 5 bases and J 2 bases, with 16 bases left between them. CDR3 nucleotides: TGTGCCTGGGGCGAGAAGGGGATACCCTACAATGAGCAGTTCTTC. It encodes CAWGEKGIPYNEQFF.

The CDR3 DNA is TGTGCCAGCAGCCAAGGGGGGCCCGGGACCCAGTACTTC. It is translated as CASSQGGPGTQYF. V is TRBV14 and J is TRBJ2-5; weak D call: TRBD1 (6 bases). V was clipped by 1 base and J by 7 bases, with 10 bases between them. This CDR3 has 13 amino acids. The germline CDR1 and CDR2 sequences are SGHDN and FVKESK.

This chain uses TRBV6-1 with TRBJ2-7, with D possibly being TRBD2 (6 bases). V was pared by 4 bases and J by 9 bases, with 10 bases between. The CDR3 totals 11 residues. In germline, CDR1 is MNHNS, CDR2 SASEGT. CDR3 in DNA: TGTGCCAGCAGTGCCCGGGAGTGGCAGTACTTC. It encodes CASSAREWQYF.

The chain uses TRBV9 and TRBJ2-1; possible D gene TRBD2, 7 bases. The ends were cut back, 4 bases at V and 7 bases at J, with 15 bases in the middle. Germline V CDR1 and CDR2: SGDLS, YYNGEE. CDR3 size: 14 residues. CDR3: CASSPEGGTNEQFF. The CDR3 bases are TGTGCCAGCAGCCCCGAGGGGGGGACTAATGAGCAGTTCTTC.

CDR3: CASSSTSGRATNEKLFF. The CDR3 region has the DNA TGTGCCAGCAGCTCCACTTCAGGCCGGGCAACTAATGAAAAACTGTTTTTT. This chain links TRBV11-2 with TRBJ1-4; D unclear. This CDR3 is 17 amino acids long. CDR1 is SGHAT, CDR2 FQNNGV, per germline. V was pared by 4 bases and J by 0 bases, with 15 bases between.

This clone was detected only once. CDR3 DNA: TGTGCCAGCAGCTTGGGCCGGACCTCTGGAAACACCATATATTTT. Its protein is CASSLGRTSGNTIYF. The chain links TRBV5-5 to TRBJ1-3; D not resolved. Between the trimmed V and J ends, which lost 0 bases and 0 bases, there was a span of 7 bases. Per the germline V gene, CDR1 is SGHKS and CDR2 is YYEKEE (reference sequence). The CDR3 spans 15 residues.

The CDR3 nucleotides are TGTGCCAGCAGCCCGGGGACGCACACAGATACGCAGTATTTT. Translated, it gives CASSPGTHTDTQYF. The chain links TRBV6-4 to TRBJ2-3; either TRBD1 or TRBD2 may fit D (5 bases each). V lost 6 bases and J lost 2, with 12 bases in between. CDR1 and CDR2 (germline): MRHNA, SNTAGT. This CDR3 has 14 residues.

The chain is built from TRBV6-5 and TRBJ2-1, with D tentatively TRBD1 or TRBD2 (5 bases each). This CDR3 contains 15 residues. Germline assignment: CDR1 MNHEY and CDR2 SVGAGI. V lost 0 bases and J lost 8, with 14 bases in between. The CDR3 protein is CASSYSYYRGDEQFF. Here the CDR3 DNA reads TGTGCCAGCAGTTACTCGTACTATCGGGGCGATGAGCAGTTCTTC.

This rearrangement joins TRBV30 to TRBJ1-6; maybe TRBD1 (6 bases). V lost 2 bases to trimming and J lost 8 bases, with 10 bases between them. CDR3 length: 13 residues. From germline, CDR1 is GTSNPN and CDR2 SVGIG (reference sequence). CDR3: CAWSRQVDSPLHF. In DNA form, the CDR3 reads TGTGCCTGGAGTAGACAGGTGGATTCACCCCTCCACTTT.

V and J are TRBV20-1 and TRBJ2-7; 8 bases are shared with TRBD2. The CDR3 sequence is 11 residues long. Germline V CDR1 and CDR2: DFQATT, SNEGSKA (reference sequence). V dropped 7 bases and J dropped 3; count of bases not matched to a gene: 2. As DNA, the CDR3 is TGCAGTGTAGGGACTAGCTACGAGCAGTACTTC. Its translation is CSVGTSYEQYF.